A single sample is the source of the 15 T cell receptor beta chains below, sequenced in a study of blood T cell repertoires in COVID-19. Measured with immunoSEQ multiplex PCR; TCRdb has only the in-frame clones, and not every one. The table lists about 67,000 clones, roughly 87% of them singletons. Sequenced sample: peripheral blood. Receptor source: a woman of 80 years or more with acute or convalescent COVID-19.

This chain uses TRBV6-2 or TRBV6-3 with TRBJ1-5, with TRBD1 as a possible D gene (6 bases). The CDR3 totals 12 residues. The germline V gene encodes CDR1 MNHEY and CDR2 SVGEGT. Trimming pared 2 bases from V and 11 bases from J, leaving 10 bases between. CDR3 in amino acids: CASSYQGLAQHF. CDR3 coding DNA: TGTGCCAGCAGTTACCAGGGGCTCGCCCAGCATTTT.

The CDR3 reads CAILDPSRGEKLFF. The CDR3 DNA sequence: TGTGCCATCTTGGATCCCTCTAGGGGTGAAAAACTGTTTTTT. The chain employs TRBV28 and TRBJ1-4; D perhaps matches TRBD1 (5 bases). CDR1 MDHEN and CDR2 SYDVKM come from the germline V gene. The CDR3 loop spans 14 amino acids. V lost 10 bases to trimming and J lost 7 bases, with 19 bases between them.

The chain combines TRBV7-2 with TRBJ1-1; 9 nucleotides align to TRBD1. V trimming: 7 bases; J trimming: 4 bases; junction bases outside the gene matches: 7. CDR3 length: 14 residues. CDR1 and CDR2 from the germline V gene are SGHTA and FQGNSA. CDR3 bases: TGTGCCAGCAACCGGGACAGGGCTCTCACTGAAGCTTTCTTT. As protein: CASNRDRALTEAFF.

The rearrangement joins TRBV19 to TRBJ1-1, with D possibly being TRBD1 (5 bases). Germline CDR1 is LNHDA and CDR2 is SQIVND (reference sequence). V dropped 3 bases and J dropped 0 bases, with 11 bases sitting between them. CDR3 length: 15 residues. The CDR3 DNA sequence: TGTGCCAGTAGTATGCGGGGGATGATGAACACTGAAGCTTTCTTT. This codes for CASSMRGMMNTEAFF.

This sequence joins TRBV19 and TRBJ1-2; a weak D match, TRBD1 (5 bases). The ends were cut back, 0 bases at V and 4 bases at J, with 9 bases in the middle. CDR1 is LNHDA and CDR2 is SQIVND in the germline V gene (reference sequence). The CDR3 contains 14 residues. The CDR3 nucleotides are TGTGCCAGTAGTATAGATCCGACAGTCTATGGCTACACCTTC. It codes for CASSIDPTVYGYTF.

The CDR3 loop reads CASSMGTGTGNSPLHF. In nucleotides, the CDR3 is TGTGCCAGTAGTATGGGGACCGGGACAGGAAATTCACCCCTCCACTTT. This rearrangement joins TRBV19 to TRBJ1-6; TRBD1 aligns across 8 bases. J gave up 7 bases and V 3 bases, and 8 bases lay outside the gene matches. This CDR3 region has 16 residues. CDR1 and CDR2 from the germline V gene are LNHDA and SQIVND (reference sequence).

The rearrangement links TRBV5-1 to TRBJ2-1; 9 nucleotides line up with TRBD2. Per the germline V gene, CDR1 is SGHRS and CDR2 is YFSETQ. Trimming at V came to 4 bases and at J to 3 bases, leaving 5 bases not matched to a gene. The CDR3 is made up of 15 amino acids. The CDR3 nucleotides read TGCGCCAGCAGCGCGTGGACTAGCGACTACAATGAGCAGTTCTTC. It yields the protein CASSAWTSDYNEQFF.

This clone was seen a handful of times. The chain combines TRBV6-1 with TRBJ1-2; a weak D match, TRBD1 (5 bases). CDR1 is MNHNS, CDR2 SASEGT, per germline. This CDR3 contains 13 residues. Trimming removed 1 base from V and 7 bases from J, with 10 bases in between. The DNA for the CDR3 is TGTGCCAGCAGTGAAGTGGTGGGGGGTGGCTACACCTTC. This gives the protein CASSEVVGGGYTF.

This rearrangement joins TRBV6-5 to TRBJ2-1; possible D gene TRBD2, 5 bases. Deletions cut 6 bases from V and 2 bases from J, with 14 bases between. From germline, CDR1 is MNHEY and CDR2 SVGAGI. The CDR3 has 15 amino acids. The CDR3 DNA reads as TGTGCCAGCAGGGACTCCCTTTTGACCTACAATGAGCAGTTCTTC. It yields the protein CASRDSLLTYNEQFF.

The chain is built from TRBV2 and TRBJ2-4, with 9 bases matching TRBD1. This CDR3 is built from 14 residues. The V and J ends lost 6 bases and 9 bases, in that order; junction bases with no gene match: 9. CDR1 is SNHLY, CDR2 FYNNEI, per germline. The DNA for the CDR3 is TGTGCCAGCAGCCGAGGGGGACAGGGACGCATTCAGTACTTC. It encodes CASSRGGQGRIQYF.

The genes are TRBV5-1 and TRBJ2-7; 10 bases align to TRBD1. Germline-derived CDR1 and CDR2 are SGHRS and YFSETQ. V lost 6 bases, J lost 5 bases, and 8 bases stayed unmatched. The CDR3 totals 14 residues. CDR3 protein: CASTRQGASHEQYF. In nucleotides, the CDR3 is TGCGCCAGCACTCGACAGGGGGCGAGCCACGAGCAGTACTTC. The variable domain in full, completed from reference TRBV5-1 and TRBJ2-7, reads KAGVTQTPRYLIKTRGQQVTLSCSPISGHRSVSWYQQTPGQGLQFLFEYFSETQRNKGNFPGRFSGRQFSNSRSEMNVSTLELGDSALYLCASTRQGASHEQYFGPGTRLTVT.

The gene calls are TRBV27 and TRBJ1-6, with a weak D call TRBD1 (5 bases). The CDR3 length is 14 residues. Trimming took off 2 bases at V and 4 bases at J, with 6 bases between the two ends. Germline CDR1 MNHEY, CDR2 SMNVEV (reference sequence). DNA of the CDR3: TGTGCCAGCAGTTTAGACAGTTATAATTCACCCCTCCACTTT. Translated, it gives CASSLDSYNSPLHF.

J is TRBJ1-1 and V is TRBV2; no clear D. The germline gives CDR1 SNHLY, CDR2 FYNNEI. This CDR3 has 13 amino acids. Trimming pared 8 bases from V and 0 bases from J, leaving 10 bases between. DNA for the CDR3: TGTGCCAGCGTTATCGTTGTGAACACTGAAGCTTTCTTT. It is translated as CASVIVVNTEAFF.

The CDR3 loop is CASSEVQGARGYTF. In nucleotides, the CDR3 is TGTGCCAGCAGTGAAGTTCAGGGGGCGAGGGGCTACACCTTC. V gene TRBV2 combines with J gene TRBJ1-2, with 8 nucleotides matching TRBD1. J was trimmed by 8 bases and V by 1 base; bases with no gene match: 6. The CDR3 has 14 residues. Germline-derived CDR1 and CDR2 are SNHLY and FYNNEI.

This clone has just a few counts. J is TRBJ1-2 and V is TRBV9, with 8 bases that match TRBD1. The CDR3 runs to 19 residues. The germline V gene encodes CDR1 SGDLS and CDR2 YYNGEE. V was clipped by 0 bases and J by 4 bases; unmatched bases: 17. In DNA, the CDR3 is TGTGCCAGCAGCGTAGGCTTAGGACAGGGCCCATCCTACCTCTATGGCTACACCTTC. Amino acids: CASSVGLGQGPSYLYGYTF.